This section outlines one T cell receptor (beta chain) sequence together with its context. The antigen it binds to is not known. One base away there is no much larger clone; base qualities are not given. The CDR3 numbers 16 residues from cysteine through phenylalanine. Just the 48-base CDR3 DNA is kept, in frame starting at base 1. The junction shows trimming of 1 base on V and 1 base on J, plus 14 bases between the germline ends. For CDR1 and CDR2, the germline V gene lists SGHVS and FQNEAQ. The sample is drawn from a study of cytomegalovirus exposure and HLA in healthy donors (dated by TCRdb to 2017 to 2019). Notes on the research overall: According to a later analysis, one platform produced both the 100 to 150 validation repertoires and the 620 or so repertoires of the first cohort. Besides the first cohort of approximately 710 subjects, a separate validation cohort made up of 120 different subjects was used. To predict cytomegalovirus infection status, the study combined high-throughput TCR immunosequencing, statistical association of individual TCRs with disease status, and machine learning. The study aimed to test whether cataloging public T cell receptors could reveal signatures of past pathogen exposure.

General conclusions and limits of the study: According to the authors, the approach could potentially be generalized to other disease states and immunological phenotypes. Most TCR sequences were seen in very few donors, while some public TCRs were found in many individuals. The validation cohort had no HLA typing available for a later analysis, so co-occurrence within that cohort was assessed over all 120 repertoires. Cytomegalovirus status was reported to be diagnosed by the classifier with high specificity and sensitivity in both the original and validation cohorts. Three of the identified cytomegalovirus-associated TCR beta chains were confirmed in vitro to be specific for cytomegalovirus antigens. The study gave a list of 150 to 200 TCR beta chains associated with cytomegalovirus. In a later analysis, TCRs clustered in the first cohort were found to also tend to co-occur in the 130 or so validation repertoires, with around 94% of cluster scores above 0.

The library relied on the immunoSEQ multiplex PCR assay. Processing in the source paper ran as follows. A statistical classification framework was developed to diagnose cytomegalovirus status using the catalog of TCR beta chain sequences. The source is immuneACCESS, and TCRdb retained only in-frame sequences with V and J called. Part of the clones is not carried over; for the studies checked, unresolved V genes explain less than half of this, and the remainder is unexplained. D and trimming were read from the DNA, whereas the V and J calls and clone size are those reported in that table. This sample comprises over 150,000 clones, nearly 90% of them detected only once. Of the sample, around 4.4% falls within the top ten clones. The donors belonged to the validation cohort of about 120 subjects, which was separate from the roughly 700-subject first cohort.

Sequenced input: PBMCs. The chain is encoded by TRBV7-8 joined to TRBJ2-7, and perhaps TRBD2 as D gene, on 6 matching bases. The clonotype comes from a man younger than 35 in good health and CMV-seropositive. The CDR3 reads as follows: CASSLGSGSRSYEQYF. The bases are TGTGCCAGCAGCTTAGGTTCCGGGAGTAGGTCCTACGAGCAGTACTTC. The CDR3 plus the reference TRBV7-8 and TRBJ2-7 genes for the other parts give the full variable domain: GAGVSQSPRYKVAKRGQDVALRCDPISGHVSLFWYQQALGQGPEFLTYFQNEAQLDKSGLPSDRFFAERPEGSVSTLKIQRTQQEDSAVYLCASSLGSGSRSYEQYFGPGTRLTVT.